This T cell receptor beta chain came from a study of cytotoxic CD8 clonotypes in ibrutinib-treated CLL. Study results and limitations: Public clonotypes occurred uncommonly; on treatment, they contracted or remained stable.

Trimming took 3 bases from V and 7 from J, leaving 10 bases between them. The germline gives CDR1 SGHVS, CDR2 FQNEAQ. There are 13 residues in the CDR3. Comments on this clone: Its specificity is not known.

The repertoire was sequenced with immunoSEQ multiplex PCR; TCRdb's copy has only in-frame clones and lacks some. Among approximately 280,000 clones, roughly four fifths were seen once, and the ten largest hold about 5.7%. The sequences come from PBMCs, collected at disease progression, from a patient treated with ibrutinib. This rearrangement joins TRBV7-8 to TRBJ2-1; unclear D gene. The clonotype comes from a human donor with chronic lymphocytic leukemia. DNA for the CDR3: TGTGCCAGCAGCTTTCAAGAAGCTAATGAGCAGTTCTTC. Translated: CASSFQEANEQFF.